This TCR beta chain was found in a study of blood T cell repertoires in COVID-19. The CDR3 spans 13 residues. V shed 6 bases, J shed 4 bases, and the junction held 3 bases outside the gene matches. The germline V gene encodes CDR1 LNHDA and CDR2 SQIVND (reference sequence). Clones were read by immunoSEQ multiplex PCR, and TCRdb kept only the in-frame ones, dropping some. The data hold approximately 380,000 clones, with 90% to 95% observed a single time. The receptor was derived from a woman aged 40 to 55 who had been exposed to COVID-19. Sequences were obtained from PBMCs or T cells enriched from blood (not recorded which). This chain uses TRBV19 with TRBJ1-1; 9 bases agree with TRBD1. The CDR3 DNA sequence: TGTGCCAGTAGCAAACAGGGGGCCACTGAAGCTTTCTTT. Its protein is CASSKQGATEAFF.